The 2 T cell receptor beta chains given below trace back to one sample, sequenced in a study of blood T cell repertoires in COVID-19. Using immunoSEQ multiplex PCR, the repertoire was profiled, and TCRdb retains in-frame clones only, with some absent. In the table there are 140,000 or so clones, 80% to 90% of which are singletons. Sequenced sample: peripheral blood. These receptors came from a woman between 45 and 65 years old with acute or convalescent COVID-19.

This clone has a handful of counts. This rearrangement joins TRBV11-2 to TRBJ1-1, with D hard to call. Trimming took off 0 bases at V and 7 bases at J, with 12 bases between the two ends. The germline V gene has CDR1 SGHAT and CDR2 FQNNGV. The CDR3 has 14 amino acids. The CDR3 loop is CASSLDPAGFEAFF. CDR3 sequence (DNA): TGTGCCAGCAGCTTAGATCCTGCGGGTTTTGAAGCTTTCTTT. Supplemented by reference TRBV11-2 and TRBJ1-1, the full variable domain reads EAGVAQSPRYKIIEKRQSVAFWCNPISGHATLYWYQQILGQGPKLLIQFQNNGVVDDSQLPKDRFSAERLKGVDSTLKIQPAKLEDSAVYLCASSLDPAGFEAFFGQGTRLTVV.

Here the CDR3 reads CASSPPNQGNQPQHF. The DNA of the CDR3 is TGTGCCAGCAGCCCGCCAAACCAGGGCAATCAGCCCCAGCATTTT. The J gene is TRBJ1-5, the V gene TRBV11-2; no clear D. Looked up from germline, CDR1 is SGHAT and CDR2 is FQNNGV. The CDR3 is 15 residues long. V dropped 5 bases and J dropped 2 bases, with 13 bases sitting between them.